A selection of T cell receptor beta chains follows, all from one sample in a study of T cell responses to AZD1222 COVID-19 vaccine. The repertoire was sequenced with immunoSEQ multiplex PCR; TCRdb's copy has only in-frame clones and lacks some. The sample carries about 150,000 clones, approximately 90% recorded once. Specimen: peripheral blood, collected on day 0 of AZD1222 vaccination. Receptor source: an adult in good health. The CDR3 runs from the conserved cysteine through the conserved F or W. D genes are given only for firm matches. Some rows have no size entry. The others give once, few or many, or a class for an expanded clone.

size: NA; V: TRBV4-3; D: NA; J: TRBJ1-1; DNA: TGCGCCAGCAGCCAAGGGACTCGATTAACTGAAGCTTTCTTT; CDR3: CASSQGTRLTEAFF
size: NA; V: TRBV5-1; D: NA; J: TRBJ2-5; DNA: TGCGCCAGCAGCCAGATCAGTGGAGAGACCCAGTACTTC; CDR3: CASSQISGETQYF
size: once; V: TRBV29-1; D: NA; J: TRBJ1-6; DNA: TGCAGCGTTGCAACCGGGGCTACCAATTCACCCCTCCACTTT; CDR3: CSVATGATNSPLHF
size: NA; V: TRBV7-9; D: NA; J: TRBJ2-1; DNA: TGTGCCACCCCCCGGGAGACAGAAGGCAATGAGCAGTTCTTC; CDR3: CATPRETEGNEQFF
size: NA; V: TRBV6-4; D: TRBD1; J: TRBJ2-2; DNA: TGTGCCAGCAGCTCTCCAGGGGGCGGGGAGCTGTTTTTT; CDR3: CASSSPGGGELFF
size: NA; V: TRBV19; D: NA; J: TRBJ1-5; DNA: TGTGCCAGTAGTATAGTACAGGGAGATCAGCCCCAGCATTTT; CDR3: CASSIVQGDQPQHF
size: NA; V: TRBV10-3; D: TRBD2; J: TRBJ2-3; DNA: TGTGCCATCAGTGACAGGACTAGCGTAGGAACAGATACGCAGTATTTT; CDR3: CAISDRTSVGTDTQYF
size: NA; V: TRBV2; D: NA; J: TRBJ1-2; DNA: TGTGCCAGCAGTGGTAAAGGGGCCAACTATGGCTACACCTTC; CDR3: CASSGKGANYGYTF
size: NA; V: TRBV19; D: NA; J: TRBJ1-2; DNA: TGTGCCAGTAGATTTAGGCAGTTAAACTATGGCTACACCTTC; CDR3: CASRFRQLNYGYTF
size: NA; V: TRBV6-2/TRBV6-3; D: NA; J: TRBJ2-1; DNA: TGTGCCAGCAGTTACTCCGGGGAGCAGTTCTTC; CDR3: CASSYSGEQFF
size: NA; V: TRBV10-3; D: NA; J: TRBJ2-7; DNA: TGTGCCATCAGTGAGTCGGGAACAGCTGATGAGCAGTACTTC; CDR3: CAISESGTADEQYF
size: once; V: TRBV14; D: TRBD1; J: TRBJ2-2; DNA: TGTGCCAGCAGCCTGCTTCGGACAGGGGGGGCCGGGGAGCTGTTTTTT; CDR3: CASSLLRTGGAGELFF
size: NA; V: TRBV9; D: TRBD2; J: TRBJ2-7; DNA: TGTGCCAGCAGCTCCAGACTAGCGGGGGAGCAGTACTTC; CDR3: CASSSRLAGEQYF
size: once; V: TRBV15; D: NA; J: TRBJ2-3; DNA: TGTGCCACCAGCAAGGGGGGGAGCACAGATACGCAGTATTTT; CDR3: CATSKGGSTDTQYF
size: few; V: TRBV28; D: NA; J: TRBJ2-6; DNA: TGTGCCAGCAGTTCCGACTTACAGGTCGGGGCCAACGTCCTGACTTTC; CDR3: CASSSDLQVGANVLTF
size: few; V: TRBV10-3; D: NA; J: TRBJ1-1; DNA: TGTGCCATCGACGATCAGAACACTGAAGCTTTCTTT; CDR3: CAIDDQNTEAFF
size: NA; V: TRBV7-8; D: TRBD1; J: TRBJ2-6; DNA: TGTGCCTTAAACAGGGGGCCCTCTTTCTCTGGGGCCAACGTCCTGACTTTC; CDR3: CALNRGPSFSGANVLTF
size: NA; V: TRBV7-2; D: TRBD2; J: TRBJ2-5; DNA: TGTGCCAGCAGCTCCCGCGCGGGGGGGCTTGAGACCCAGTACTTC; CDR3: CASSSRAGGLETQYF
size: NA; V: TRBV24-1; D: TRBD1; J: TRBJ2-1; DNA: TGTGCCACCAGTGATGGGACAGGGGACGGTGAGCAGTTCTTC; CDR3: CATSDGTGDGEQFF
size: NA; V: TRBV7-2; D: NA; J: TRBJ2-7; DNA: TGTGCCAGCAGCCAGACAGCATTCTCCTACGAGCAGTACTTC; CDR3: CASSQTAFSYEQYF